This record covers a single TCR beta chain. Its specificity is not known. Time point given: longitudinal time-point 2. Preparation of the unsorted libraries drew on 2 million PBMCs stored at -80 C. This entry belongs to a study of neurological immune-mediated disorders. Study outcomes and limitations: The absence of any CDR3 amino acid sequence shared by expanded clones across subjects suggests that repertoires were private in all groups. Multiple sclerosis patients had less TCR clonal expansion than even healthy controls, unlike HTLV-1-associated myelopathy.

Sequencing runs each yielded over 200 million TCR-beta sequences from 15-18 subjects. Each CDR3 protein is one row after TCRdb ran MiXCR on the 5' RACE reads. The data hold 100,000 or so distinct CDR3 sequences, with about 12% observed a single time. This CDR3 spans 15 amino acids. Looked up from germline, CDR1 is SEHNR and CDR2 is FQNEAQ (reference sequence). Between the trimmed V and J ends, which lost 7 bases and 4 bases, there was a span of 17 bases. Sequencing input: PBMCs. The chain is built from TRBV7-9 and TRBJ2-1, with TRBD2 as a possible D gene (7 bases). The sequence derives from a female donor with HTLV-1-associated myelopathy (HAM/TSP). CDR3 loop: CASTFIGGPYNEQFF. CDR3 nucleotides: TGTGCCAGCACCTTTATCGGGGGGCCTTACAATGAGCAGTTCTTC.